This T cell receptor beta chain was captured in a study of cytomegalovirus exposure and HLA in healthy donors. Findings and caveats of the study: V- and J-gene trimming in TCR beta was tied to a missense DCLRE1C variant by an analysis performed later.

About this clone itself: The antigen remains unidentified.

Each donor was nominally healthy when sampled (though unrecorded immune exposures were likely). The PCR had 60 Vbeta and 13 Jbeta primers. This table comes from immunoSEQ multiplex PCR, and its TCRdb copy is limited to in-frame clones, with some not included. The table has fewer than 350,000 clones, around 90% seen once. Sequencing input: PBMCs. The sequence was collected from a young woman in good health and CMV-seronegative.

The CDR3 reads CASISSPDRGRHEQFF. In DNA, the CDR3 is TGCGCCAGCATCTCCTCCCCGGACAGGGGGCGTCATGAGCAGTTCTTC. The gene calls are TRBV5-1 and TRBJ2-1; 11 bases line up with TRBD1. Germline CDR1 reads SGHRS; CDR2 reads YFSETQ. This CDR3 is built from 16 residues. Trimming took 6 bases from V and 8 from J; bases not matched to a gene: 13.